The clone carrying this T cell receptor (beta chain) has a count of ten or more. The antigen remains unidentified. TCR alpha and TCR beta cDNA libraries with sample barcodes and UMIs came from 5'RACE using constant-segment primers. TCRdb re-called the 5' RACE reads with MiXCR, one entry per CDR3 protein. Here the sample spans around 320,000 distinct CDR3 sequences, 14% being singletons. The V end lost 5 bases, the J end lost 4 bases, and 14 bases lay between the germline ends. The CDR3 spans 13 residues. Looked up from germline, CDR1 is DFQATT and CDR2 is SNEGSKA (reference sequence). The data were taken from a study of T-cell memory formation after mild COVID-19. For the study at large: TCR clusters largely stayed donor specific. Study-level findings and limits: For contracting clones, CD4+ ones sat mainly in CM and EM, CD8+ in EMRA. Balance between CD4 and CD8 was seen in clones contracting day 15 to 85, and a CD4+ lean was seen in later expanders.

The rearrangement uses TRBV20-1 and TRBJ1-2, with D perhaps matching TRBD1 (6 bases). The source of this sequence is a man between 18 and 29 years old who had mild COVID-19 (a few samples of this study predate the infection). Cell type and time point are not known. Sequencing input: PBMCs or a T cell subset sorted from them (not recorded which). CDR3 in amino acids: CSAQTGHFYGYTF. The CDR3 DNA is TGCAGTGCTCAGACAGGCCATTTCTATGGCTACACCTTC.